Listed below are T cell receptor beta chains from one sample, sequenced in a study of blood T cell repertoires in COVID-19. Method: immunoSEQ multiplex PCR; TCRdb's copy keeps in-frame clones and lacks some. The table includes about 400,000 clones, 80% to 90% detected once. The sample taken for sequencing was peripheral blood. These receptors were taken from a man in his forties with acute or convalescent COVID-19. CDR3s include the opening cysteine and the closing phenylalanine or tryptophan. D genes are given only for firm matches. Size tells how often a clone was seen (once, few, many) or the class of an expanded clone, and some rows leave it out.

size	V	D	J	CDR3	DNA
NA	TRBV29-1	NA	TRBJ1-1	CSVERQPNTEAFF	TGCAGCGTTGAACGACAGCCAAACACTGAAGCTTTCTTT
NA	TRBV11-2	NA	TRBJ2-2	CASSLLITSTPGELFF	TGTGCCAGCAGCCTACTTATCACTAGTACCCCCGGGGAGCTGTTTTTT
once	TRBV5-1	NA	TRBJ1-1	CASSLGKTEAFF	TGCGCCAGCAGCTTGGGTAAAACTGAAGCTTTCTTT
once	TRBV23-1	TRBD2	TRBJ2-7	CASRHQVKTSGSSYEQYF	TGCGCCAGCAGACACCAGGTAAAGACTAGCGGGAGCTCCTACGAGCAGTACTTC
NA	TRBV2	TRBD1	TRBJ1-4	CASTPGTGLEKLFF	TGTGCCAGCACCCCCGGGACAGGGCTTGAAAAACTGTTTTTT
once	TRBV9	NA	TRBJ2-7	CASSERSWSYEQYF	TGTGCCAGCAGCGAGCGCTCATGGTCCTACGAGCAGTACTTC
NA	TRBV9	NA	TRBJ2-1	CASSVVRDEQFF	TGTGCCAGCAGCGTAGTACGGGATGAGCAGTTCTTC
NA	TRBV5-8	TRBD1	TRBJ2-2	CASRSRGRLAGELFF	TGTGCCAGCAGGAGCAGGGGGCGGCTGGCCGGGGAGCTGTTTTTT
NA	TRBV2	TRBD2	TRBJ2-3	CASRGTSGTRTDTQYF	TGTGCCAGCAGAGGGACTAGCGGGACGCGCACAGATACGCAGTATTTT
NA	TRBV29-1	NA	TRBJ2-3	CSAAESTDTQYF	TGCAGCGCCGCGGAAAGCACAGATACGCAGTATTTT
NA	TRBV2	TRBD1	TRBJ1-1	CASGRQGVGTEAFF	TGTGCCAGCGGCCGACAGGGAGTAGGCACTGAAGCTTTCTTT
NA	TRBV5-6	NA	TRBJ2-7	CASSLGSQGQYF	TGTGCCAGCAGCTTGGGGTCCCAGGGACAGTACTTC